This T cell receptor (beta chain) was captured by sequencing in a study of blood T cell repertoires in COVID-19. Cohort 3 donors counted as recovered after two negative PCRs, clearance, or resolved symptoms. In its sample, this clone was seen a few times. Using immunoSEQ multiplex PCR, the repertoire was profiled, and TCRdb retains in-frame clones only, with some absent. The sample lists approximately 200,000 clones; about 85% were seen once. CDR3 length: 15 residues. J was trimmed by 3 bases and V by 2 bases; bases with no gene match: 3. Germline V CDR1 and CDR2: SGHTA, FQGNSA. V and J are TRBV7-2 and TRBJ2-1, with 8 bases aligning to TRBD2. The sample consisted of PBMCs or T cells enriched from blood (not recorded which). This TCR was recovered from a woman aged 25 to 39 who had recovered from COVID-19. CDR3 nucleotides: TGTGCCAGCAGCTTACACGGGGGGGGCTACAATGAGCAGTTCTTC. Its translation: CASSLHGGGYNEQFF.